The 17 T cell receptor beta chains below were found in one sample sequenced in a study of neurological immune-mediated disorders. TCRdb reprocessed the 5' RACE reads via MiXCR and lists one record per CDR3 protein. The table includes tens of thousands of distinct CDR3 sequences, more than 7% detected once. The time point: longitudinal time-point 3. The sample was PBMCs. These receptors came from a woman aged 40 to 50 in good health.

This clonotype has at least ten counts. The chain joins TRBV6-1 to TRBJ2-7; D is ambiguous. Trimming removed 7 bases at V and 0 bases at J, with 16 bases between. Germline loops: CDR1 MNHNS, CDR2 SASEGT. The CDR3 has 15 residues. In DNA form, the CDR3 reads TGTGCCAGCACTCCAACCCGAGACATCTCCTACGAGCAGTACTTC. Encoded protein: CASTPTRDISYEQYF.

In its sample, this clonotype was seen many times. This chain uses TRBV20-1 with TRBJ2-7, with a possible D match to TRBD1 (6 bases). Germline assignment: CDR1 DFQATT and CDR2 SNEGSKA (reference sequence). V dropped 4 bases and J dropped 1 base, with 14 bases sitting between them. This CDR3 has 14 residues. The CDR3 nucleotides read TGCAGTGCTATAAAAGGGACATCTTCCTACGAGCAGTACTTC. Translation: CSAIKGTSSYEQYF.

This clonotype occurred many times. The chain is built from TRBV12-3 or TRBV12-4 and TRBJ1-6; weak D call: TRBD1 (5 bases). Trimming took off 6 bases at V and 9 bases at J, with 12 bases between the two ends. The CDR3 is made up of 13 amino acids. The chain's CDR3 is CASSLYQGSPLHF. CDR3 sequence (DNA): TGTGCCAGCAGCCTGTATCAGGGTTCACCCCTCCACTTT.

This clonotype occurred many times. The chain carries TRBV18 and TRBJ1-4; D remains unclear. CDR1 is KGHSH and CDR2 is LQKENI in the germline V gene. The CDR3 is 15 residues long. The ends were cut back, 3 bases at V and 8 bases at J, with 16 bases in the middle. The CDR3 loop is CASSPTGKDGEKLFF. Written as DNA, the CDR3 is TGTGCCAGCTCACCGACGGGAAAAGATGGGGAAAAACTGTTTTTT.

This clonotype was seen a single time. The CDR3 loop is CASSVRTSGINTGELFF. CDR3 sequence (DNA): TGTGCCAGCAGCGTGAGGACTAGCGGGATTAACACCGGGGAGCTGTTTTTT. The V and J genes are TRBV9 and TRBJ2-2; TRBD2 aligns across 12 bases. V lost 2 bases, J lost 2 bases, and 4 bases stayed unmatched. The CDR3 length is 17 residues. Germline V gives CDR1 SGDLS, CDR2 YYNGEE.

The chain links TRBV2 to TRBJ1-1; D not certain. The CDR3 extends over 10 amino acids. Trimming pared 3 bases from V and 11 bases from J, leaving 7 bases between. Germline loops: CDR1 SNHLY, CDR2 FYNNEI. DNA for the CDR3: TGTGCCAGCAGTGATCTCCACGCTTTCTTT. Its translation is CASSDLHAFF.

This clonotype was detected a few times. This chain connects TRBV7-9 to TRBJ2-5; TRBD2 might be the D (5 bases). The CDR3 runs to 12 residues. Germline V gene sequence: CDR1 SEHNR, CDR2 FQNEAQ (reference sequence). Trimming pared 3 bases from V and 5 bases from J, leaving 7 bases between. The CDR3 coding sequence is TGTGCCAGCAGCTTTAGGAGGGAGACCCAGTACTTC. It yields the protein CASSFRRETQYF.

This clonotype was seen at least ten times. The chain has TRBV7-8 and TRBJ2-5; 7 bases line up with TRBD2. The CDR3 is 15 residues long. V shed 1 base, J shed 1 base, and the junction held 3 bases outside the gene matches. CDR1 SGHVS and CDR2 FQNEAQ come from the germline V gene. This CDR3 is CASSLGSGPQETQYF. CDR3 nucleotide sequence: TGTGCCAGCAGCTTAGGTAGCGGGCCCCAAGAGACCCAGTACTTC.

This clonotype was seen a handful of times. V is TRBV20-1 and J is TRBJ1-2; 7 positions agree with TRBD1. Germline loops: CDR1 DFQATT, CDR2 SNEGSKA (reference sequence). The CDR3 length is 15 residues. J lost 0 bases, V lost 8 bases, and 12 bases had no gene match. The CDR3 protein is CSSDRDPATNYGYTF. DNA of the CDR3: TGCAGTTCAGACAGGGACCCAGCCACTAACTATGGCTACACCTTC.

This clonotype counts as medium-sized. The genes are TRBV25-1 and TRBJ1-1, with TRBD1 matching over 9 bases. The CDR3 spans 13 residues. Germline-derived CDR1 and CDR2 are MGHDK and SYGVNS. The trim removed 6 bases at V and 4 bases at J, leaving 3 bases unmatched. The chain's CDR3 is CASRTGGGTEAFF. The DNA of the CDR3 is TGTGCCAGCAGGACAGGGGGAGGCACTGAAGCTTTCTTT.

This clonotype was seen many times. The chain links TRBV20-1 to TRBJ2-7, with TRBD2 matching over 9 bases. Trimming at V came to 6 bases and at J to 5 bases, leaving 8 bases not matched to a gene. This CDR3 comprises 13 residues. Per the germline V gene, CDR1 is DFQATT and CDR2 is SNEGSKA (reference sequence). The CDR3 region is CSASGLAPDEQYF. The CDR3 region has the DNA TGCAGTGCCTCGGGACTAGCCCCGGACGAGCAGTACTTC.

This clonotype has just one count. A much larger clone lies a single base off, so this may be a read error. In nucleotides, the CDR3 is TGTGCCAACATCCTGGGGACAGGGGAAGGGACCCAGTACTTC. Its translation is CANILGTGEGTQYF. This chain links TRBV7-9 with TRBJ2-5, with 10 positions matching TRBD1. V lost 10 bases and J lost 7; bases outside the gene matches: 12. The length of the CDR3 is 14 residues. CDR1 and CDR2 from the germline V gene are SEHNR and FQNEAQ (reference sequence).

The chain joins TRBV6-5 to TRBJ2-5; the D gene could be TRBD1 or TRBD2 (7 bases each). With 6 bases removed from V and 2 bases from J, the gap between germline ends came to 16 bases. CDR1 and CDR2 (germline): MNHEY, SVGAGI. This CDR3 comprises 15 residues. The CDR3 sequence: CASSVPGGGQETQYF. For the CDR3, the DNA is TGTGCCAGCAGCGTCCCAGGGGGGGGGCAAGAGACCCAGTACTTC.

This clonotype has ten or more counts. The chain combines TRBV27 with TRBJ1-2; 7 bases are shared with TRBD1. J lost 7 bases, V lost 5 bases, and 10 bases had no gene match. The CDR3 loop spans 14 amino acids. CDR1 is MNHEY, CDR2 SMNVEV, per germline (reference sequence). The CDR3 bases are TGTGCCAGCAGTGCCGACAGGGACGCCGGTGGCTACACCTTC. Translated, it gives CASSADRDAGGYTF.

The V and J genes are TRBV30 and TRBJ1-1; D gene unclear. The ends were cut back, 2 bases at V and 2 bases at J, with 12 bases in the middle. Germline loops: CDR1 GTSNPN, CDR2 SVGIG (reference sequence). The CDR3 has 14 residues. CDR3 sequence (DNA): TGTGCCTGGAGTCGAGACAAGATCAACACTGAAGCTTTCTTT. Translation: CAWSRDKINTEAFF.

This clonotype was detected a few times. The CDR3 DNA reads as TGTGCCAGCAGCCAAAGTTTCGGCGGGGCGGGGTACAATGAGCAGTTCTTC. Translating it yields CASSQSFGGAGYNEQFF. The chain joins TRBV3-1 to TRBJ2-1, with D tentatively TRBD2 (6 bases). This CDR3 has 17 amino acids. The germline CDR1 and CDR2 sequences are LGHDT and YNNKEL (reference sequence). V was clipped by 2 bases and J by 4 bases, with 18 bases between them.

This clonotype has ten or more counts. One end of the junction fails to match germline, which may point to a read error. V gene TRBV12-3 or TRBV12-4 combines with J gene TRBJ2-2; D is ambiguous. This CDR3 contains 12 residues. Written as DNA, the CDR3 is TGTGCCAGCAGTTTGAACGCCGGGGAGCTGTTTTTT. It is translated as CASSLNAGELFF.